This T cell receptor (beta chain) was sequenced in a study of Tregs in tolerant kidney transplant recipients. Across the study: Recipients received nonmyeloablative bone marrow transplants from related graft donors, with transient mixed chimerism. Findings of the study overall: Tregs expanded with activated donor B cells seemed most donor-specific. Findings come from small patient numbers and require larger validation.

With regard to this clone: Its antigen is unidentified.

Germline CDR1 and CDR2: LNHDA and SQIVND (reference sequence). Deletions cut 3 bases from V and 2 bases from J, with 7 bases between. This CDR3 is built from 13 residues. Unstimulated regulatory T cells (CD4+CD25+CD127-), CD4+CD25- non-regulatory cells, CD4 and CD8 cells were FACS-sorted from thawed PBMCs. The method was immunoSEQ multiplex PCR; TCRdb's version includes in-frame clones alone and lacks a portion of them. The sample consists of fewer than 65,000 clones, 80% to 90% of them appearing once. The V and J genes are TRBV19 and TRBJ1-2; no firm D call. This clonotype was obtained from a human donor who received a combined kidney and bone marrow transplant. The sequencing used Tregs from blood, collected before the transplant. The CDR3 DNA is TGTGCCAGTAGTATGCCGCAGAACTATGGCTACACCTTC. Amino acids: CASSMPQNYGYTF.